A selection of T cell receptor beta chains follows, all from one sample in a study of a mutant IDH1 vaccine in newly diagnosed glioma. Their target antigens are unknown. The protocol was immunoSEQ multiplex PCR, while the TCRdb copy is restricted to in-frame clones and leaves out a portion. The sample has 50,000 to 70,000 clones, about nine tenths seen once. The material sequenced was PBMCs, taken from a glioma patient whose treatment included an IDH1 peptide vaccine. Receptors originate from a man aged 40-55 years with glioma. CDR3s include the opening cysteine and the closing phenylalanine or tryptophan. A D gene is named only where the DNA matches it firmly. Clone size is given for some rows only: seen once, a few or many times, or a class if the clone is expanded.

CDR3 DNA,CDR3 protein,J gene,D gene,clone size,V gene
TGTGCCAGCAGTGAGGGATGGGGCACAGATACGCAGTATTTT,CASSEGWGTDTQYF,TRBJ2-3,.,.,TRBV2
TGCGCCAGCAGCTTGGACGGGAGGATGGAGACCCAGTACTTC,CASSLDGRMETQYF,TRBJ2-5,TRBD2,.,TRBV5-1
TGTGCCAGCAGTTACTATCGGACAGAGAGCTACGAGCAGTACTTC,CASSYYRTESYEQYF,TRBJ2-7,.,.,TRBV6-5
TGTGCCAGCACCCAGACAGGGTCAGATACGCAGTATTTT,CASTQTGSDTQYF,TRBJ2-3,TRBD1,.,TRBV6-5
TGTGCCATCAGTGAGTCAGGGGATGTAGGCACCGGGGAGCTGTTTTTT,CAISESGDVGTGELFF,TRBJ2-2,.,.,TRBV10-3
TGCGCCAGCAGCTTGAGCGAGTACTCCTACGAGCAGTACTTC,CASSLSEYSYEQYF,TRBJ2-7,.,once,TRBV5-1
TGTGCCAGCAGCAATGACAATAACTATGGCTACACCTTC,CASSNDNNYGYTF,TRBJ1-2,.,.,TRBV7-2
TGTGCCAGCAGTGTGGGAGGGGCGCACACTAACTATGGCTACACCTTC,CASSVGGAHTNYGYTF,TRBJ1-2,.,.,TRBV6-1
TGTGCCAGCAGCTTTCAACAACGGGAGACCCAGTACTTC,CASSFQQRETQYF,TRBJ2-5,.,.,TRBV5-8
TGTGCCAGCAGCTTCCAGGCCTCTGAAGCTTTCTTT,CASSFQASEAFF,TRBJ1-1,.,.,TRBV5-6
TGTGCCAGCTTCTCAGCCCGGGACAGGGTGGGGCCCCTAATGTTTGAGCAGTACTTC,CASFSARDRVGPLMFEQYF,TRBJ2-7,TRBD1,.,TRBV27
TGTGCCAGTAGTATGTCCCTAGGGAATCAGCCCCAGCATTTT,CASSMSLGNQPQHF,TRBJ1-5,.,few,TRBV19
TGCGCCAGCAGCTTGGCCCGGGACAGGTTGGCCGGGGAGCTGTTTTTT,CASSLARDRLAGELFF,TRBJ2-2,TRBD1,.,TRBV5-1